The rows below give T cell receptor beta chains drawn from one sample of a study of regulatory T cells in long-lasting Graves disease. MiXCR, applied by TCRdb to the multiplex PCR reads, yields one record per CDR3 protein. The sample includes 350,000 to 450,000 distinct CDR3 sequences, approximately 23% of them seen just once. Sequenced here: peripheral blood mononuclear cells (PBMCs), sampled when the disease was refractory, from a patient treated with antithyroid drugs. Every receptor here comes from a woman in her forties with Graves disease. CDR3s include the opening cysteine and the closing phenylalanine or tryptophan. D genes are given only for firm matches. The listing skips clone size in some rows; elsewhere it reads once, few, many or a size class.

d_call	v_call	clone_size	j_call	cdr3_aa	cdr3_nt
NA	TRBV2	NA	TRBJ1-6	CASSQVPRLRGGVDSPLHF	TGTGCCAGCAGCCAAGTACCTCGGTTGAGGGGGGGGGTAGATTCACCCCTCCACTTT
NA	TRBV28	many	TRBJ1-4	CASSYPEGGRPNEKLFF	TGTGCCAGCAGCTATCCGGAGGGGGGACGGCCTAATGAAAAACTGTTTTTT
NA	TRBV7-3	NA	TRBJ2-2	CASSLSAGSAGELFF	TGTGCCAGCAGCTTATCGGCAGGGAGTGCCGGGGAGCTGTTTTTT
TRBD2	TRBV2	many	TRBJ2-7	CAFRVAGEYEQYF	TGTGCCTTTCGGGTAGCGGGAGAATACGAGCAGTACTTC
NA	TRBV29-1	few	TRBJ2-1	CSVEVGESKEQFF	TGCAGCGTTGAAGTCGGGGAGAGCAAGGAGCAGTTCTTC
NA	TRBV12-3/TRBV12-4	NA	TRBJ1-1	CASSPLTGGVTEAFF	TGTGCCAGCAGCCCTCTGACAGGTGGGGTCACTGAAGCTTTCTTT
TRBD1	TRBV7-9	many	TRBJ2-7	CASSQTGYRLEQYF	TGTGCCAGCAGCCAGACAGGGTATCGCCTTGAGCAGTACTTC
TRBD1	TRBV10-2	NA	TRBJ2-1	CASTGQGGGNEQFF	TGCGCCAGCACAGGACAGGGTGGAGGGAATGAGCAGTTCTTC
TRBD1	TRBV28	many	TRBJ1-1	CASSFQGDTEAFF	TGTGCCAGCAGTTTTCAGGGGGACACTGAAGCTTTCTTT
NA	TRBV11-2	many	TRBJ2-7	CASSLTDSSYEQYF	TGTGCCAGCAGCTTGACGGACAGCTCGTACGAGCAGTACTTC
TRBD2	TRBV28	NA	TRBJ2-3	CASSYPSGLAGALTDTQYF	TGTGCCAGCAGTTACCCTTCCGGACTAGCGGGCGCCCTCACAGATACGCAGTATTTT
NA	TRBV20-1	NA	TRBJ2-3	CSEERNTDTQYF	TGCAGTGAGGAACGAAACACAGATACGCAGTATTTT
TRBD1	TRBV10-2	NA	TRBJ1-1	CASSELLGQGNTEAFF	TGCGCCAGCAGTGAACTCCTAGGACAGGGGAACACTGAAGCTTTCTTT
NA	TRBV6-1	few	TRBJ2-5	CASSAGTTYQETQYF	TGTGCCAGCAGTGCCGGGACCACGTACCAAGAGACCCAGTACTTC
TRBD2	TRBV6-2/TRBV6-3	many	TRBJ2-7	CASGTSGSTYEQYF	TGTGCCAGCGGAACCAGCGGGAGTACCTACGAGCAGTACTTC
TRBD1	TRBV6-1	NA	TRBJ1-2	CASSRSGQGARGYTF	TGTGCCAGCAGTCGGAGCGGACAGGGGGCGCGCGGCTACACCTTC
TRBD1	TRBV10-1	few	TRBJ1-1	CASSGTGTANTEAFF	TGCGCCAGCAGTGGAACCGGGACAGCGAACACTGAAGCTTTCTTT
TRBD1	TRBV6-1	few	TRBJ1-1	CASRPGTGGLSEAFF	TGTGCCAGCCGGCCCGGGACAGGGGGCCTATCTGAAGCTTTCTTT
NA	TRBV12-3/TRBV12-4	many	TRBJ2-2	CASTLPPGTLGTGELFF	TGTGCCAGCACCCTTCCGCCCGGGACACTGGGCACCGGGGAGCTGTTTTTT
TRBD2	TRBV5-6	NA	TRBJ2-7	CASKSSGGLYEQYF	TGTGCCAGCAAGTCTAGCGGGGGACTATACGAGCAGTACTTC
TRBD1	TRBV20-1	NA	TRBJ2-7	CSAKRIPGQDPYEQYF	TGCAGTGCCAAACGTATCCCGGGACAGGACCCCTACGAGCAGTACTTC
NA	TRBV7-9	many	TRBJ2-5	CASSLTIPGRKETQYF	TGTGCCAGCAGCTTGACGATTCCAGGGAGGAAGGAGACCCAGTACTTC
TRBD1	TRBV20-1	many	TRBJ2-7	CSGTSLEAGGWYEQYF	TGCAGTGGAACCTCACTAGAGGCAGGGGGCTGGTACGAGCAGTACTTC
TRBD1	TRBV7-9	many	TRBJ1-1	CASSTDRAGLNTEAFF	TGTGCCAGCAGCACGGACAGGGCAGGGCTGAACACTGAAGCTTTCTTT
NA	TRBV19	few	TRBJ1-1	CASRRQGWNTEAFF	TGTGCCAGTAGGAGGCAGGGGTGGAACACTGAAGCTTTCTTT
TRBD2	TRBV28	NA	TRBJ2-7	CASSPLRSGEDYEQYF	TGTGCCAGCAGCCCTCTTAGGAGCGGGGAGGACTACGAGCAGTACTTC
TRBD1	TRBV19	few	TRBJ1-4	CASRELGQGDEKLFF	TGTGCCAGTAGAGAACTGGGACAGGGAGATGAAAAACTGTTTTTT
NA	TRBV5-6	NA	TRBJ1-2	CASTPGSANYGYTF	TGTGCCAGCACCCCTGGGTCGGCTAACTATGGCTACACCTTC
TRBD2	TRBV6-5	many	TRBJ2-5	CASSYSKIAGQETQYF	TGTGCCAGCAGTTACTCGAAAATAGCGGGGCAAGAGACCCAGTACTTC
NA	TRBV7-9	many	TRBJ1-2	CASRNNGAEFNYGYTF	TGTGCCAGCAGAAATAATGGGGCTGAGTTCAACTATGGCTACACCTTC
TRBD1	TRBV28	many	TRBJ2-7	CASSPAGFGDSEQYF	TGTGCCAGCAGCCCAGCCGGTTTCGGGGACAGCGAGCAGTACTTC
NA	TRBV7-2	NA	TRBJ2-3	CASSLLRDGGGTDTQYF	TGTGCCAGCAGCTTACTAAGGGACGGAGGGGGCACAGATACGCAGTATTTT
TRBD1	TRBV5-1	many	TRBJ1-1	CASSRDRANTEAFF	TGCGCCAGCAGCCGGGACAGGGCGAACACTGAAGCTTTCTTT
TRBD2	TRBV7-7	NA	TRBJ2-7	CASSPTSGKGVYEQYF	TGTGCTAGCAGCCCGACTAGCGGGAAAGGTGTTTACGAGCAGTACTTC